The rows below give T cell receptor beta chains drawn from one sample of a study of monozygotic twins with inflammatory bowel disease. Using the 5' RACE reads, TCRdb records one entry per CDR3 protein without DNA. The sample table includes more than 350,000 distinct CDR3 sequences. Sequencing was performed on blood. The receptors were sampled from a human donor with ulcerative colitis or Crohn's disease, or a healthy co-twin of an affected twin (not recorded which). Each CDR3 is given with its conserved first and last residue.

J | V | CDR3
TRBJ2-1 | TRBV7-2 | CASSLRPSGYNEQFF
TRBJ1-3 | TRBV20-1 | CSARDRRAGNTIYF
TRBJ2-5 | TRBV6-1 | CASGMGSWETQYF
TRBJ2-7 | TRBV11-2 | CASSLGLAGGRLYEQYF
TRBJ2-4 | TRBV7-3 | CASSLVPVLQLAKNIQYF
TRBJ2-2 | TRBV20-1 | CSAFGGVNTGELFF
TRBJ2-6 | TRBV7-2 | CASSLAIVQGGANVLTF
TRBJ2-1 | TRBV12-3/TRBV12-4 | CASSFVIAGERNEQFF
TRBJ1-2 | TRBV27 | CASSLSGTGANYGYTF
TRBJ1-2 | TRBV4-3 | CASRQGEGYTF
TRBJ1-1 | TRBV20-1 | CSASFTRDIVDTEAFF
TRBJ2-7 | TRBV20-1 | CSARTSGNNEQYF
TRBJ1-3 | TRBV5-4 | CASSGRDSGNTIYF
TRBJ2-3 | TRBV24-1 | CATSDYAGAGLDTQYF
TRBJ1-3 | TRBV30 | CAWGTGNLDTIYF
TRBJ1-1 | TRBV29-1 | CSVALSGGRNTEAFF
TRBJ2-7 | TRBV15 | CATSRDGTGIYEQYF
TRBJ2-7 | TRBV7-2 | CASSFSSGTPYEQYF
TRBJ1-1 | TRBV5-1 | CASSFWTGNTEAFF
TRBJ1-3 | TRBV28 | CASRGAGNTIYF
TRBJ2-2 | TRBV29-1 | CSANLVLGIANTGELFF
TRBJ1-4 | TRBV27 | CASSFTRTNEKLFF
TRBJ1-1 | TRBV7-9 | CASTSSPTEAFF
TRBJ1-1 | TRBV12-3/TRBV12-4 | CASSEQGNTEAFF
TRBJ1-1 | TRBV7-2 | CASTLLGLTEAFF
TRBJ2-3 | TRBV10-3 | CAISGRTSNTDTQYF
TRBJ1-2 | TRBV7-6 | CASSLGGYYGYTF
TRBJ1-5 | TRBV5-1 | CASSPGGTSNQPQHF
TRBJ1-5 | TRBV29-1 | CSVAVGNNQPQHF
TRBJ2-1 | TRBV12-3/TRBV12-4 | CASSLELAVSSYNEQFF
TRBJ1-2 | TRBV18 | CASSPWGQEEGYGYTF
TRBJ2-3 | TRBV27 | CASSKPLGRGVFDTQYF
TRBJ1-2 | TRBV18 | CASSPSEGSGYTF
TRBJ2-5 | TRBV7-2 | CASSLGGTSGGKTQYF
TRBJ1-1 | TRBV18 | CASSQGGHEAFF
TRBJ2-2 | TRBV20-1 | CSAFDRVPGELFF
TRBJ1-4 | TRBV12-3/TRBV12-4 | CASSSFQGAKGNEKLFF
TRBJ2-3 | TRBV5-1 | CASSFGLADNTDTQYF
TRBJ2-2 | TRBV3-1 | CASSQYRNLKIGELFF
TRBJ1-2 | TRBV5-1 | CASSLDADQDGYTF
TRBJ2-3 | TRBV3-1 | CASSFVGSVTDTQYF
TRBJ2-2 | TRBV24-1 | CATSDGPGQTNTGELFF
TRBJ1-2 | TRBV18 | CASSPDQGNGYTF